Sequencing of this T cell receptor beta chain was carried out in a study of identical twins. This clonotype was seen many times. What it recognizes is unknown. Template switching added a universal primer binding site, and final cDNA carried unique molecular identifiers. TCRdb processed the 5' RACE reads anew with MiXCR; each CDR3 protein has one entry. The sample records about 690,000 distinct CDR3 sequences, around 6% being singletons. CDR3 length equals 15 residues. The trim removed 4 bases at V and 4 bases at J, leaving 7 bases unmatched. Study results and caveats: The study found excess low generation probability among twin-shared out-of-frame alpha sequences.

The material sequenced was naive T cells sorted from blood. This TCR was recovered from a man younger than 35 in good health. The chain carries TRBV12-3 or TRBV12-4 and TRBJ2-1, with TRBD2 identical over 7 bases. This CDR3 reads CASSSMGGEYNEQFF. The CDR3 DNA reads as TGTGCCAGCAGTTCTATGGGGGGGGAGTACAATGAGCAGTTCTTC.